This TCR beta chain was profiled in a study of beta chain features in type 1 diabetes. CDR3 length: 14 residues. Sequencing targeted expressed TCRB transcripts, as all isolated RNA had been reverse transcribed. TCRdb's copy holds only in-frame clones and misses some; the assay was immunoSEQ multiplex PCR. Of about 150,000 clones in the sample, around 10% were seen once. This clone was counted a few times. A much larger clone lies a single base off, so this may be a read error. Other DNA sequences in this sample translate to the same CDR3. The receptor comes from a man aged 18 to 35 in good health. V usage is TRBV21-1 and J usage is TRBJ2-4; TRBD2 is the table's D call, not checked against the DNA. TRBV21-1 is a listed pseudogene. Sequenced input: central memory CD4+ T cells from blood. The CDR3 loop is CASSKAERLAEQYF. CDR3 DNA sequence: TGTGCCAGCAGCAAAGCGGAAAGACTAGCGGAACAGTACTTC.